This TCR beta chain is from a study of CD8+CD57+ T cells in acquired aplastic anemia. Whole-study results and caveats: Patients versus controls showed no significant CD8+ Simpson's diversity difference.

Profiles of TCR beta VDJ and CDR3 were generated from a genomic DNA template. Each CDR3 protein gets one entry after TCRdb re-called the reads with MiXCR. Of about half a million distinct CDR3 sequences detected, around 30% appear once; the ten largest clones hold approximately 0.82%. The CDR3 is made up of 15 amino acids. Unmatched junction bases numbered 10, after V lost 6 bases and J lost 9 bases. CDR1 and CDR2 from the germline V gene are DFQATT and SNEGSKA (reference sequence). Remarks on this clonotype: Its antigen is as yet unknown.

Only patients with CD8+CD57+ cell expansion on flow cytometry were chosen for sequencing. The sequenced sample was sorted CD4+, CD8+, or CD8+CD57+ T cells (not recorded which) from PBMCs. V is TRBV20-1 and J is TRBJ2-1, with TRBD2 matching 14 bases. The TCR originated in a human donor with aplastic anemia. This chain's CDR3 is CSADLGLAGELEQFF. The CDR3 DNA sequence: TGCAGTGCCGACCTGGGACTAGCGGGGGAACTTGAGCAGTTCTTC.